This section outlines one T cell receptor beta chain sequence together with its context. Its antigen is not known. The primer mix had 60 Vbeta and 13 Jbeta primers. Assay: immunoSEQ multiplex PCR; the TCRdb copy retains only in-frame clones and omits some. The sample yields around 140,000 clones, roughly 60% seen once. This specimen belongs to a study of cytomegalovirus exposure and HLA in healthy donors. Study outcomes and limitations: Near-uniform donor sequencing depth was presumed by presence/absence analyses.

Between the trimmed V and J ends, which lost 3 bases and 0 bases, there was a span of 15 bases. There are 16 residues in the CDR3. CDR1 SGHNT and CDR2 YYREEE come from the germline V gene (reference sequence). V is TRBV5-4 and J is TRBJ1-2, with D perhaps TRBD1 (5 bases). Sequencing was done on a sample of PBMCs. This TCR derives from a woman aged 40 to 50 in good health and CMV-seronegative. The CDR3 nucleotides read TGTGCCAGCAGCTCCGGAGGGGCCCAGACTAACTATGGCTACACCTTC. This gives the protein CASSSGGAQTNYGYTF.